The clone carrying this TCR beta chain was seen at least ten times. Its specificity is not known. This sample is drawn from a study of CD8 T cells in ankylosing spondylitis. Findings and limits, study-wide: Within matched ankylosing spondylitis synovial fluid, disease-linked clones were reportedly significantly enriched. Disease-linked clones proved CD8+ and comparatively uncommon in peripheral blood.

In making TCR beta libraries, quantitative 5'-RACE with molecular barcodes was used. MiXCR was run by TCRdb on the 5' RACE reads, yielding one entry per CDR3 protein. Here the sample spans 200,000 or so distinct CDR3 sequences, 15% to 20% being singletons. The CDR3 has 13 amino acids. V lost 8 bases to trimming and J lost 4 bases; unmatched junction nucleotides: 3. The germline CDR1 and CDR2 sequences are MGHDK and SYGVNS. The J gene is TRBJ2-2, the V gene TRBV25-1; 8 positions agree with TRBD1. This receptor was taken from a male donor under 35 with ankylosing spondylitis or in good health (not recorded which). The sample consisted of blood, either unsorted or a sorted T cell fraction (not recorded which). Written as DNA, the CDR3 is TGTGCCAGCCAGGACAGGGCCACCGGGGAGCTGTTTTTT. Amino acid sequence: CASQDRATGELFF.